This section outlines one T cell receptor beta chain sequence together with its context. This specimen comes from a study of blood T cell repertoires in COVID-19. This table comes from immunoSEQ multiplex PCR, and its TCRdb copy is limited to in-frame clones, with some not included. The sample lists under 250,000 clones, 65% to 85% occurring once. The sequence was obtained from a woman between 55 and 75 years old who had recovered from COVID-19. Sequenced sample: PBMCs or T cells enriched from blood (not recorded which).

The CDR3, as DNA: TGCGCCAGCAGCGCCGGACTAGCGGGAGTGAGGACAGATACGCAGTATTTT. Its translation is CASSAGLAGVRTDTQYF. The rearrangement links TRBV5-1 to TRBJ2-3; 13 nucleotides align to TRBD2. The V and J ends lost 4 bases and 3 bases, in that order; junction bases with no gene match: 8. The CDR3 length is 17 residues. Germline V gene data show CDR1 as SGHRS and CDR2 as YFSETQ.